This record looks at one T cell receptor (beta chain) sequence and its context. Its antigen remains unknown. The data stem from a study of CD8+ T cells in alopecia areata. Study-level findings and limits: Clonality exceeded that of normal scalp in lesional scalp, most notably in alopecia totalis/universalis. Alphabeta T cells residing in normal skin are also sequenced in scalp samples.

Sorting of CD4+ cells into CD25+CD127- cells was performed for roughly five patients. Collected material from alopecia areata patients comprised lesional scalp punch biopsies and peripheral blood. Sequencing used cDNA as its template, made by extracting RNA and reverse transcribing it. Using immunoSEQ multiplex PCR, the repertoire was profiled, and TCRdb retains in-frame clones only, with some absent. The top ten clones hold roughly 4.3% of a sample with tens of thousands of clones, roughly two thirds of them seen once. Deletions cut 4 bases from V and 4 bases from J, with 14 bases between. The germline V gene encodes CDR1 SGHRS and CDR2 YFSETQ. The CDR3 spans 14 residues.

The V and J genes are TRBV5-1 and TRBJ2-5; perhaps D is TRBD1 or TRBD2 (6 bases each). This TCR derives from a human donor with alopecia areata. Sequenced: CD4+ Tregs sorted from blood. The CDR3: CASSDGGRRETQYF. CDR3 nucleotide sequence: TGCGCCAGCAGCGATGGGGGGCGGCGAGAGACCCAGTACTTC.